Presented here are 28 T cell receptor beta chains from one specimen sequenced in a study of cytomegalovirus exposure and HLA in healthy donors. The PCR contained 60 Vbeta and 13 Jbeta primers. The repertoire was sequenced with immunoSEQ multiplex PCR; TCRdb's copy has only in-frame clones and lacks some. The sample lists over 150,000 clones; about 65% were seen once. The sequencing input was PBMCs. These receptors originate from a woman under 30 in good health and CMV-seropositive.

The rearrangement joins TRBV7-9 to TRBJ2-1; D ambiguous. This CDR3 contains 15 residues. V dropped 1 base and J dropped 0 bases, with 7 bases sitting between them. Germline lookup yields CDR1 SEHNR and CDR2 FQNEAQ (reference sequence). CDR3: CASSLEADSYNEQFF. The CDR3 DNA is TGTGCCAGCAGCTTAGAAGCTGACTCCTACAATGAGCAGTTCTTC.

The sample holds one count of this clone. The rearrangement links TRBV4-1 to TRBJ1-5; perhaps TRBD1 as D (5 bases). The V gene lost 4 bases and the J gene lost 1 base, with 14 bases spanning the gap. This CDR3 has 16 residues. CDR1 is MGHRA, CDR2 YSYEKL, per germline. The DNA for the CDR3 is TGCGCCAGCAGCCCCAGGATTGACAGCAGCAATCAGCCCCAGCATTTT. Translated, it gives CASSPRIDSSNQPQHF.

This clone has only one observation. The chain uses TRBV9 and TRBJ1-1; D is undetermined. Germline assignment: CDR1 SGDLS and CDR2 YYNGEE. V lost 1 base and J 4 bases, leaving 8 bases between the germline ends. The CDR3 is 13 residues long. For the CDR3, the DNA is TGTGCCAGCAGCGTAAATTCCGGCACTGAAGCTTTCTTT. Translation: CASSVNSGTEAFF.

The chain is built from TRBV28 and TRBJ2-5; TRBD2 agrees at 8 bases. This CDR3 spans 16 amino acids. Per germline, CDR1 MDHEN and CDR2 SYDVKM. Trimming cost V 3 bases and J 0 bases; bases outside gene matches: 6. The chain's CDR3 is CASSFPPSGYQETQYF. CDR3 nucleotides: TGTGCCAGCAGTTTCCCTCCTAGCGGGTACCAAGAGACCCAGTACTTC.

The chain links TRBV5-1 to TRBJ2-1, with a weak D call TRBD2 (6 bases). CDR3 length: 14 residues. The V gene's germline CDR1 is SGHRS and CDR2 YFSETQ. Between the trimmed V and J ends, which lost 4 bases and 8 bases, there was a span of 16 bases. The CDR3 is CASSTGGRGDEQFF. In nucleotides, the CDR3 is TGCGCCAGCAGCACCGGGGGACGAGGGGATGAGCAGTTCTTC.

This clone appeared once. The chain recombines TRBV20-1 with TRBJ2-7; D not certain. Trimming shortened V by 3 bases and J by 7 bases, and 7 bases separated the two germline ends. The CDR3 consists of 10 residues. CDR1 is DFQATT, CDR2 SNEGSKA, per germline (reference sequence). DNA of the CDR3: TGCAGTGCTAGCACTGAAGAGCAGTACTTC. This codes for CSASTEEQYF.

This rearrangement joins TRBV5-1 to TRBJ1-1; D is uncertain. Trimming stripped 5 bases from V and 0 bases from J, with 8 bases between. Per the germline V gene, CDR1 is SGHRS and CDR2 is YFSETQ. The CDR3 sequence is 13 residues long. CDR3 in DNA: TGCGCCAGCAGGGAACAGATGAACACTGAAGCTTTCTTT. It specifies CASREQMNTEAFF.

J is TRBJ2-1 and V is TRBV4-1; 8 bases are shared with TRBD2. With V trimmed by 3 bases and J by 9 bases, 13 bases remained unmatched. Germline CDR1 reads MGHRA; CDR2 reads YSYEKL. This CDR3 is built from 16 residues. The CDR3 sequence is CASSHQIAGPGVEQFF. The DNA for the CDR3 is TGCGCCAGCAGCCATCAAATAGCGGGGCCCGGGGTTGAGCAGTTCTTC.

V and J are TRBV15 and TRBJ1-6, with unresolved D. The V gene lost 2 bases and the J gene lost 8 bases, with 10 bases spanning the gap. The CDR3 extends over 14 amino acids. Germline V gene lookup returns CDR1 LNHNV and CDR2 YYDKDF (reference sequence). The CDR3 region is CATSRPPPDSPLHF. In nucleotides, the CDR3 is TGTGCCACCAGCAGACCCCCTCCAGATTCACCCCTCCACTTT. Supplemented by reference TRBV15 and TRBJ1-6, the full variable domain reads DAMVIQNPRYQVTQFGKPVTLSCSQTLNHNVMYWYQQKSSQAPKLLFHYYDKDFNNEADTPDNFQSRRPNTSFCFLDIRSPGLGDTAMYLCATSRPPPDSPLHFGNGTRLTVT.

The table lists this clone with a count of one. This chain connects TRBV9 to TRBJ1-1, with TRBD1 matching 9 bases. J was trimmed by 4 bases and V by 2 bases; bases with no gene match: 0. Germline V gives CDR1 SGDLS, CDR2 YYNGEE. The CDR3 is made up of 13 amino acids. CDR3 DNA sequence: TGTGCCAGCAGCGTGGACAGGGGCACTGAAGCTTTCTTT. This translates into CASSVDRGTEAFF.

The rearrangement uses TRBV5-1 and TRBJ1-4; D may be TRBD1 (5 bases). The CDR3 contains 14 residues. Trimming removed 0 bases from V and 7 bases from J, with 10 bases in between. CDR1 and CDR2 (germline): SGHRS, YFSETQ. The CDR3 DNA follows: TGCGCCAGCAGCTTGGGAAGGGGAGGTGAAAAACTGTTTTTT. Protein: CASSLGRGGEKLFF.

The chain couples TRBV25-1 to TRBJ2-7, with TRBD1 matching 9 bases. This CDR3 contains 15 residues. The J segment lost 4 bases and the V segment lost 1 base, leaving 5 bases of the junction unmatched. Germline V gene lookup returns CDR1 MGHDK and CDR2 SYGVNS. This CDR3 is CASSESGTGMYEQYF. The CDR3 nucleotides read TGTGCCAGCAGTGAATCAGGGACAGGGATGTACGAGCAGTACTTC.

This clone was observed a few times. The V and J genes are TRBV27 and TRBJ2-5; D may be TRBD2 (6 bases). V was pared by 6 bases and J by 5 bases, with 13 bases between. Germline-derived CDR1 and CDR2 are MNHEY and SMNVEV (reference sequence). The CDR3 sequence is 13 residues long. DNA for the CDR3: TGTGCCAGCAGCCGGACTAACCTGGAGACCCAGTACTTC. Amino acid sequence: CASSRTNLETQYF.

The gene calls are TRBV6-5 and TRBJ2-5, with D hard to call. The DNA end is more similar to TRBJ2-7, so the J call may be wrong. The CDR3 sequence is 14 residues long. Germline V lookup: CDR1 MNHEY, CDR2 SVGAGI. CDR3: CASSDGWGSYEQYF. The CDR3 coding sequence is TGTGCCAGCAGTGACGGGTGGGGCTCCTACGAGCAGTACTTC.

The V gene is TRBV29-1, the J gene TRBJ1-4; tentatively, D is TRBD1 (5 bases). Deletions cut 7 bases from V and 7 bases from J, with 22 bases between. CDR3 size: 15 residues. In germline, CDR1 is SQVTM, CDR2 ANQGSEA. The CDR3 spells CSASTETFLSEKLFF. DNA for the CDR3: TGCAGCGCCTCGACAGAAACCTTCCTTAGTGAAAAACTGTTTTTT.

The chain employs TRBV7-2 and TRBJ2-5; 8 nucleotides line up with TRBD2. V dropped 1 base and J dropped 5; count of bases not matched to a gene: 6. The CDR3 consists of 15 residues. The germline V gene encodes CDR1 SGHTA and CDR2 FQGNSA. Written as DNA, the CDR3 is TGTGCCAGCAGCTTAGGGGGACTAGTAGTGGAGACCCAGTACTTC. This translates into CASSLGGLVVETQYF.

This clone was picked up a small number of times. The genes are TRBV6-1 and TRBJ1-5; tentative D call: TRBD1 (6 bases). Between the trimmed V and J ends, which lost 6 bases and 2 bases, there was a span of 14 bases. Germline CDR1 and CDR2: MNHNS and SASEGT. CDR3 length equals 15 residues. The CDR3 DNA follows: TGTGCCAGCAGGACACGACAGGTGGGCAATCAGCCCCAGCATTTT. Its translation: CASRTRQVGNQPQHF.

In this sample, this clone turned up once. CDR3 bases: TGTGCCAGCAGCGTAGAATACGCCCCAGGGATTTATGGCTACACCTTC. Encoded protein: CASSVEYAPGIYGYTF. The chain links TRBV9 to TRBJ1-2; D is possibly TRBD1 (5 bases). This CDR3 is 16 amino acids long. V lost 0 bases to trimming and J lost 5 bases, with 17 bases between them. Germline CDR1 is SGDLS and CDR2 is YYNGEE.

This chain joins TRBV30 and TRBJ2-1; TRBD2 matches at 11 bases. Per the germline V gene, CDR1 is GTSNPN and CDR2 is SVGIG (reference sequence). The CDR3 covers 17 residues. Germline trimming cut 0 bases from V and 8 bases from J; bases unmatched to any gene: 12. The CDR3 protein is CAWSVGFLAGGPDEQFF. For the CDR3, the DNA is TGTGCCTGGAGTGTAGGGTTCTTAGCGGGAGGGCCCGATGAGCAGTTCTTC.

The chain combines TRBV7-9 with TRBJ2-1; TRBD1 aligns across 7 bases. Trimming at V came to 6 bases and at J to 12 bases, leaving 8 bases not matched to a gene. CDR3 size: 12 residues. Germline V gene lookup returns CDR1 SEHNR and CDR2 FQNEAQ (reference sequence). The CDR3 nucleotides are TGTGCCAGCAGTCAAAGGGGGCCAGGGCAGTTCTTC. Its protein product is CASSQRGPGQFF.

The CDR3 loop is CASSHRGMNTEAFF. For the CDR3, the DNA is TGTGCCAGCAGTCACAGGGGGATGAACACTGAAGCTTTCTTT. The chain recombines TRBV5-4 with TRBJ1-1, with 8 bases aligning to TRBD1. The CDR3 is 14 residues long. Germline assignment: CDR1 SGHNT and CDR2 YYREEE (reference sequence). V shed 5 bases, J shed 0 bases, and the junction held 3 bases outside the gene matches.

The rearrangement joins TRBV10-1 to TRBJ2-1; perhaps TRBD1 as D (5 bases). Germline V gives CDR1 WNHNN, CDR2 SYGVQD (reference sequence). This CDR3 is built from 14 residues. V lost 2 bases and J 4 bases, leaving 9 bases between the germline ends. DNA for the CDR3: TGCGCCAGCAGTGAGGCAGGGCCGTACAATGAGCAGTTCTTC. It codes for CASSEAGPYNEQFF.

CDR3 loop: CATTLGQTGELFF. Written as DNA, the CDR3 is TGTGCCACTACACTTGGGCAAACCGGGGAGCTGTTTTTT. The rearrangement joins TRBV2 to TRBJ2-2, with unresolved D. The germline V gene has CDR1 SNHLY and CDR2 FYNNEI. Trimming left V 10 bases short and J 5 bases short, with 14 bases between. CDR3 length: 13 amino acids.

This clone was detected a few times. The genes are TRBV6-1 and TRBJ1-4; 12 positions agree with TRBD1. J gave up 10 bases and V 7 bases, and 7 bases lay outside the gene matches. Germline values: CDR1 MNHNS, CDR2 SASEGT. The CDR3 is 14 amino acids. The CDR3 DNA sequence: TGTGCCAGCACCTCCGGGACAGGGGGCGTAAAACTGTTTTTT. Translation gives CASTSGTGGVKLFF.

The CDR3: CASSDNGMGTDTQYF. The CDR3 region has the DNA TGTGCCAGCAGTGACAACGGGATGGGTACAGATACGCAGTATTTT. The genes are TRBV2 and TRBJ2-3; maybe TRBD2 (5 bases). This CDR3 contains 15 residues. Germline-derived CDR1 and CDR2 are SNHLY and FYNNEI. Trimming stripped 3 bases from V and 3 bases from J, with 13 bases between.

This clone was seen a handful of times. V usage is TRBV28 and J usage is TRBJ1-5; D is perhaps TRBD1 (6 bases). There are 18 residues in the CDR3. The germline V gene encodes CDR1 MDHEN and CDR2 SYDVKM. V dropped 6 bases and J dropped 1 base, with 22 bases sitting between them. The chain's CDR3 is CASRERGTFEGSNQPQHF. The CDR3 bases are TGTGCCAGCAGGGAAAGGGGGACCTTTGAAGGGAGCAATCAGCCCCAGCATTTT.

The chain combines TRBV5-1 with TRBJ2-7; TRBD1 matches 7 bases. The CDR3 runs 15 residues. The J segment lost 5 bases and the V segment lost 3 bases, leaving 11 bases of the junction unmatched. The germline CDR1 and CDR2 sequences are SGHRS and YFSETQ. The CDR3 coding sequence is TGCGCCAGCAGCTCGCTCCGGACAGGCGTAGACGAGCAGTACTTC. Translating it yields CASSSLRTGVDEQYF.

The genes are TRBV7-9 and TRBJ2-1, with TRBD2 matching 11 bases. There are 16 residues in the CDR3. Germline V gene lookup returns CDR1 SEHNR and CDR2 FQNEAQ (reference sequence). The ends lost 0 bases at V and 8 bases at J; junction bases unmatched: 6. The CDR3 sequence: CASSLARASGGHEQFF. The CDR3 DNA is TGTGCCAGCAGCTTAGCGAGGGCTAGCGGGGGGCATGAGCAGTTCTTC.